This T cell receptor (beta chain) originates from a study of T-cell reconstitution after alpha-beta-depleted transplantation in children. Concerning this clonotype itself: Its specificity is not known.

Unique molecular identifiers were built into the TCRbeta library. TCRdb reprocessed the PCR reads via MiXCR and lists one record per CDR3 protein. The sample has more than 400,000 distinct CDR3 sequences; around 46% are singletons. CDR1 is MNHEY, CDR2 SMNVEV, per germline (reference sequence). The CDR3 runs 15 residues. Germline trimming cut 2 bases from V and 2 bases from J; bases unmatched to any gene: 3. Study conclusions and caveats: Newly produced T cells mostly accounted for T-cell counts and diversity one year post-transplant. It was reported that alpha-beta T cells came from several hundred expanded graft clones (about two months after transplant).

The clonotype comes from a girl aged 2-10 years with aplastic anemia, due to receive a stem cell transplant. V is TRBV27 and J is TRBJ2-3, with 8 bases identical to TRBD2. The sample here was PBMCs, taken before TCRalphabeta/CD19-depleted stem cell transplant. The CDR3 DNA follows: TGTGCCAGCAGTTTAAGGCGGGGGGACACAGATACGCAGTATTTT. Its translation is CASSLRRGDTDTQYF.